The rows below give T cell receptor beta chains drawn from one sample of a study of T cells in Graves' hyperthyroidism and ophthalmopathy. TCRdb itself ran the multiplex PCR reads through MiXCR, one entry per CDR3 protein. The sample contains under 450,000 distinct CDR3 sequences, roughly 13% of which appear only once. The sample taken for sequencing was blood. These receptors originate from a man aged 25 to 45 with Graves' hyperthyroidism that later progressed to Graves' ophthalmopathy. The CDR3 runs from the conserved cysteine through the conserved F or W. D genes are given only for firm matches. Rows give clone size only sometimes, using once, few, many, or a class for an expanded clone.

j_gene	abundance	v_gene	d_gene	CDR3nt	CDR3aa
TRBJ2-7	many	TRBV20-1	TRBD1	TGCAGTGCTGAGGGCGGGACAGGGCACTACGAGCAGTACTTC	CSAEGGTGHYEQYF
TRBJ2-4	NA	TRBV20-1	TRBD1	TGCAGTGCCATCTCCCGGACAGGAGTTTTAGTAGCCAAAAACATTCAGTACTTC	CSAISRTGVLVAKNIQYF
TRBJ2-5	many	TRBV2	NA	TGTGCCAGCAGTGTGGGGGCAGAACAAGAGACCCAGTACTTC	CASSVGAEQETQYF
TRBJ2-1	NA	TRBV20-1	TRBD2	TGCAGTGCAAGAACTAGCGGGGGTCAGGGGGCCTACAATGAGCAGTTCTTC	CSARTSGGQGAYNEQFF
TRBJ2-7	NA	TRBV2	NA	TGTGCCAGCAGAGATGACAGAGTCTACGAGCAGTACTTC	CASRDDRVYEQYF
TRBJ1-6	NA	TRBV5-1	NA	TGCGCCAGCAGGGGAAAGAATTATAATTCACCCCTCCACTTT	CASRGKNYNSPLHF
TRBJ2-6	few	TRBV7-9	NA	TGTGCCAGCAGCATTAGACAGGAGTCCCTATTCCACTCTGGGGCCAACGTCCTGACTTTC	CASSIRQESLFHSGANVLTF
TRBJ1-1	many	TRBV27	TRBD1	TGTGCCAGCAGCCGACAGGGGGCTTGGACTGAAGCTTTCTTT	CASSRQGAWTEAFF
TRBJ2-1	few	TRBV7-9	TRBD2	TGTGCCAGCAGCCACGGGGGGGTCTACAATGAGCAGTTCTTC	CASSHGGVYNEQFF
TRBJ1-4	many	TRBV2	NA	TGTGCCAGCAGAGACAGTCCCGTTGAAAAACTGTTTTTT	CASRDSPVEKLFF
TRBJ2-5	NA	TRBV6-1	TRBD2	TGTGCCACCTTCGGGGGGAGAAATCAAGAGACCCAGTACTTC	CATFGGRNQETQYF
TRBJ2-3	NA	TRBV6-2/TRBV6-3	TRBD1	TGTGCCAGCGGGGACAGGGGGAGGGTCACAGATACGCAGTATTTT	CASGDRGRVTDTQYF
TRBJ2-5	many	TRBV6-5	TRBD1	TGTGCCAGCAGTTACTTACCTCGGGACAGCAACCAAGAGACCCAGTACTTC	CASSYLPRDSNQETQYF
TRBJ2-3	many	TRBV7-9	NA	TGTGCCAGCAGCCCACTGGCCCTCACAGATACGCAGTATTTT	CASSPLALTDTQYF
TRBJ2-5	few	TRBV9	NA	TGTGCCAGCAGCGTAGACGGGGCAGAGACCCAGTACTTC	CASSVDGAETQYF
TRBJ2-3	many	TRBV18	NA	TGTGCCAGCTCACGATGGGACAACACAGATACGCAGTATTTT	CASSRWDNTDTQYF
TRBJ2-7	few	TRBV28	TRBD1	TGTGCCAGCACCCCGACAGGGAACTACGAGCAGTACTTC	CASTPTGNYEQYF
TRBJ1-4	NA	TRBV9	NA	TGTGCCAGCAGCGTAGGAGCCGAGACAGAGGGTGAAAAACTGTTTTTT	CASSVGAETEGEKLFF
TRBJ1-5	NA	TRBV18	TRBD1	TGTGCCAGCTCACAAGGGACAGCCTATCAGCCCCAGCATTTT	CASSQGTAYQPQHF
TRBJ2-3	many	TRBV29-1	TRBD2	TGCAGCGTGAGACTAGCGGGACTCACAGATACGCAGTATTTT	CSVRLAGLTDTQYF
TRBJ1-3	NA	TRBV6-1	NA	TGTGCCAGCAACCCGACCCCGCTCTCTGGAAACACCATATATTTT	CASNPTPLSGNTIYF
TRBJ1-4	few	TRBV18	TRBD1	TGTGCCAGCTCACCCCTTCCGGGACAGGGGAGCGAAAAACTGTTTTTT	CASSPLPGQGSEKLFF
TRBJ1-2	many	TRBV29-1	NA	TGCAGCGTTGATCTCCCTAACTATGGCTACACCTTC	CSVDLPNYGYTF
TRBJ1-5	few	TRBV4-1	NA	TGCGCCAGCAGCCAAGATCGAAGGGGTCAGCCCCAGCATTTT	CASSQDRRGQPQHF
TRBJ1-2	many	TRBV28	NA	TGTGCCAGCAGTGTACAGGGATTTGAGGGCTACACCTTC	CASSVQGFEGYTF
TRBJ2-3	many	TRBV10-3	TRBD2	TGTGCCATCAGTGAGTCCTCAATTCTAGCGGGGCTCACAGATACGCAGTATTTT	CAISESSILAGLTDTQYF
TRBJ2-2	few	TRBV7-6	TRBD2	TGTGCCAGCAGCTTAGCCCTCTTAGCGGGGGGTCACACCGGGGAGCTGTTTTTT	CASSLALLAGGHTGELFF
TRBJ1-1	many	TRBV11-2	NA	TGTGCCAGCAGCTCGGCGGCGCAGTTCGGTACCAAACCTAACACTGAAGCTTTCTTT	CASSSAAQFGTKPNTEAFF